The rows below give T cell receptor beta chains drawn from one sample of a study of OX40 agonist ivuxolimab in advanced cancers. Only in-frame clones appear in the TCRdb table, and some are missing; sequencing was by immunoSEQ multiplex PCR. Of 57,000 or so clones in the sample, over 85% were seen once. The specimen comprised CD4+ or CD8+ T cells sorted from blood, sampled in a trial of the OX40 agonist ivuxolimab. The receptors here all came from an adult with an advanced solid tumor such as melanoma, head and neck, liver or kidney cancer. CDR3s include the opening cysteine and the closing phenylalanine or tryptophan. Fields, in order: J gene, V gene, D gene, clone size, CDR3 protein, CDR3 DNA. A D gene is named only where the DNA matches it firmly. Some rows have no size entry. The others give once, few or many, or a class for an expanded clone.

>TRBJ2-1|TRBV7-9|.|.
CASSLGGSYNEQFF
TGTGCCAGCAGCTTAGGGGGATCCTACAATGAGCAGTTCTTC
>TRBJ2-1|TRBV15|.|.
CATSGRQAYNEQFF
TGTGCCACCAGCGGGAGACAGGCCTACAATGAGCAGTTCTTC
>TRBJ2-1|TRBV7-6|.|.
CASSLASSNEQFF
TGTGCCAGCAGCTTAGCCAGCTCCAATGAGCAGTTCTTC
>TRBJ1-5|TRBV28|.|.
CASSSTDRSNQPQHF
TGTGCCAGCAGTTCCACGGACAGAAGCAATCAGCCCCAGCATTTT
>TRBJ2-7|TRBV27|.|.
CASSLSNIQGSYEQYF
TGTGCCAGCAGTTTATCCAACATACAGGGTTCCTACGAGCAGTACTTC
>TRBJ1-1|TRBV19|.|.
CASSIWARNTEAFF
TGTGCCAGTAGTATATGGGCCCGGAACACTGAAGCTTTCTTT
>TRBJ2-7|TRBV11-2|.|.
CASSLDHGANYEQYF
TGTGCCAGCAGCTTAGATCATGGGGCCAATTACGAGCAGTACTTC
>TRBJ2-7|TRBV27|.|.
CASGDRQGADEQYF
TGTGCCAGCGGGGACCGGCAGGGCGCCGACGAGCAGTACTTC
>TRBJ2-3|TRBV10-3|.|once
CAFGFGGSSTDTQYF
TGTGCCTTCGGGTTCGGAGGTTCTAGCACAGATACGCAGTATTTT
>TRBJ2-1|TRBV7-3|.|.
CASSLQDPGQGGSSNEQFF
TGTGCCAGCAGCTTACAAGATCCCGGTCAGGGTGGTTCGTCCAATGAGCAGTTCTTC
>TRBJ2-1|TRBV27|.|once
CASSSTTYSYYNEQFF
TGTGCCAGCAGTTCCACTACTTACTCATACTACAATGAGCAGTTCTTC
>TRBJ1-1|TRBV7-9|TRBD1|.
CASSLGQGPEAFF
TGTGCCAGCAGCTTGGGACAGGGCCCTGAAGCTTTCTTT
>TRBJ2-3|TRBV27|TRBD1|.
CASSPLASGTGRSDTQYF
TGTGCCAGCAGTCCACTAGCCTCCGGGACAGGGCGGTCAGATACGCAGTATTTT
>TRBJ2-7|TRBV5-6|TRBD2|.
CASSYREGINPYEQYF
TGTGCCAGCAGCTACCGGGAGGGGATTAATCCCTACGAGCAGTACTTC
>TRBJ2-7|TRBV14|TRBD2|.
CASSPEAKAGGYEQYF
TGTGCCAGCAGCCCCGAGGCGAAGGCGGGAGGTTACGAGCAGTACTTC
>TRBJ2-2|TRBV7-6|.|.
CASTYAGTPYTGELFF
TGTGCCAGCACCTATGCCGGGACACCTTACACCGGGGAGCTGTTTTTT
>TRBJ1-2|TRBV9|.|.
CASSVEGFGYTF
TGTGCCAGCAGCGTAGAGGGCTTTGGCTACACCTTC
>TRBJ1-2|TRBV9|.|once
CASSLYRANYGYTF
TGTGCCAGCAGCCTTTACAGGGCTAACTATGGCTACACCTTC
>TRBJ2-5|TRBV28|.|.
CASSSQIAGVPEETQYF
TGTGCCAGCAGTTCACAAATCGCAGGGGTCCCTGAGGAGACCCAGTACTTC
>TRBJ1-4|TRBV27|TRBD1|.
CASSLLGQGAGEKLFF
TGTGCCAGCAGTTTATTAGGACAGGGGGCCGGTGAAAAACTGTTTTTT
>TRBJ2-7|TRBV29-1|TRBD2|.
CSVDLAGTYEQYF
TGCAGCGTTGACTTAGCGGGTACCTACGAGCAGTACTTC
>TRBJ2-2|TRBV4-1|.|.
CASSQELDTGTTNTGELFF
TGCGCCAGCAGCCAAGAGTTGGACACCGGGACAACGAACACCGGGGAGCTGTTTTTT
>TRBJ2-1|TRBV4-3|TRBD1|.
CASSQDLGQGWSDEQFF
TGCGCCAGCAGCCAAGATCTGGGACAGGGGTGGAGCGATGAGCAGTTCTTC
>TRBJ2-1|TRBV6-5|TRBD2|.
CASRYFGGDEQFF
TGTGCCAGCAGATACTTCGGGGGGGATGAGCAGTTCTTC
>TRBJ2-3|TRBV27|TRBD1|.
CASSPYLGTGGTDTQYF
TGTGCCAGCAGTCCCTACCTTGGGACAGGGGGGACAGATACGCAGTATTTT
>TRBJ2-5|TRBV10-3|.|.
CAIRQLGADQETQYF
TGTGCCATCAGACAGTTAGGGGCGGACCAAGAGACCCAGTACTTC
>TRBJ1-1|TRBV15|.|.
CATSRSATGMNTEAFF
TGTGCCACCAGCAGGTCCGCTACAGGTATGAACACTGAAGCTTTCTTT
>TRBJ2-2|TRBV4-3|.|.
CASSQGPGDGTGELFF
TGCGCCAGCAGCCAAGGCCCGGGAGATGGAACCGGGGAGCTGTTTTTT
>TRBJ2-2|TRBV6-5|TRBD1|.
CASSYSGTVNTGELFF
TGTGCCAGCAGTTACTCTGGGACAGTGAACACCGGGGAGCTGTTTTTT
>TRBJ2-7|TRBV7-9|.|.
CASSFPAPSYEQYF
TGTGCCAGCAGCTTCCCGGCGCCATCCTACGAGCAGTACTTC
>TRBJ1-2|TRBV19|.|.
CASSTQQRADYGYTF
TGTGCCAGTAGTACTCAACAGAGGGCGGACTATGGCTACACCTTC